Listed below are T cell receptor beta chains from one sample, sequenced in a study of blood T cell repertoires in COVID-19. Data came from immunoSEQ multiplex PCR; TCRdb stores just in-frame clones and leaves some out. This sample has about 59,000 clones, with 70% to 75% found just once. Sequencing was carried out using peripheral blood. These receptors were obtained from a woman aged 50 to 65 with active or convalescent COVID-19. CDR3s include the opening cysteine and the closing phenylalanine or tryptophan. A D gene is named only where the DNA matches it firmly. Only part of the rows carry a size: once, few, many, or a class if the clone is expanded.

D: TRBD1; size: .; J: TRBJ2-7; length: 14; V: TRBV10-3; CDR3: CAISDPTGNYEQYF; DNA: TGTGCCATCAGTGACCCGACAGGGAACTACGAGCAGTACTTC
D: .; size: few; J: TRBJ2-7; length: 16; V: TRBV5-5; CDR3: CASSFLDRSPTYEQYF; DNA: TGTGCCAGCAGCTTTTTGGATAGGAGCCCTACCTACGAGCAGTACTTC
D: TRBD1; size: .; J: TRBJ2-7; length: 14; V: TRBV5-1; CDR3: CASSAGQGQIEQYF; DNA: TGCGCCAGCAGCGCGGGACAGGGCCAAATCGAGCAGTACTTC
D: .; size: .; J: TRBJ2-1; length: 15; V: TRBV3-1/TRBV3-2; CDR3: CASSQEGGGYNEQFF; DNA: TGTGCCAGCAGCCAAGAGGGAGGAGGCTACAATGAGCAGTTCTTC
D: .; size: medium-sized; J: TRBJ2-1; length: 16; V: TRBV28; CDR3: CASSLFGQGRNNEQFF; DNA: TGTGCCAGCAGTTTATTTGGGCAGGGCAGAAACAATGAGCAGTTCTTC
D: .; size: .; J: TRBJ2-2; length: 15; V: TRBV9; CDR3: CASSRGGLNTGELFF; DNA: TGTGCCAGCAGTCGAGGGGGATTGAACACCGGGGAGCTGTTTTTT
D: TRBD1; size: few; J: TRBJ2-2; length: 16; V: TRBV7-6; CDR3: CASSTRDRVNTGELFF; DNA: TGTGCCAGCAGCACTAGGGACAGGGTAAACACCGGGGAGCTGTTTTTT
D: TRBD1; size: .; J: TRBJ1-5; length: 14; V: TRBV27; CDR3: CASSWTGSNQPQHF; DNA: TGTGCCAGCAGTTGGACAGGTAGCAATCAGCCCCAGCATTTT
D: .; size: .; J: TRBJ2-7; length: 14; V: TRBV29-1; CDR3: CSVEPQGSSYEQYF; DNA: TGCAGCGTTGAACCTCAGGGGAGCTCCTACGAGCAGTACTTC
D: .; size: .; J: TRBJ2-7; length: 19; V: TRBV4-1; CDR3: CASSPWDRGRGTSGYEQYF; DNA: TGCGCCAGCAGCCCCTGGGACAGGGGGCGAGGGACTAGCGGTTACGAGCAGTACTTC
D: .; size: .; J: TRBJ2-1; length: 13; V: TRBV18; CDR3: CASSPSGANEQFF; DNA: TGTGCCAGCTCACCATCAGGGGCCAATGAGCAGTTCTTC
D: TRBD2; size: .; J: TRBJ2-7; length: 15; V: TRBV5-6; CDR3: CASSLLASGAYEQYF; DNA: TGTGCCAGCAGTCTGCTCGCTAGCGGAGCTTACGAGCAGTACTTC
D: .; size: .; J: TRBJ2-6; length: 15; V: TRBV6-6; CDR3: CASLGGGSGANVLTF; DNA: TGTGCCAGCCTGGGGGGTGGGTCTGGGGCCAACGTCCTGACTTTC
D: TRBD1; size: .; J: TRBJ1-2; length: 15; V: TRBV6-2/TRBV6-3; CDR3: CASSTRQGTNYGYTF; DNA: TGTGCCAGCAGTACCCGACAGGGAACGAACTATGGCTACACCTTC
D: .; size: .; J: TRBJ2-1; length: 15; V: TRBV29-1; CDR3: CSVEDPGGSFGEQFF; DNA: TGCAGCGTTGAAGATCCAGGAGGGAGTTTCGGTGAGCAGTTCTTC
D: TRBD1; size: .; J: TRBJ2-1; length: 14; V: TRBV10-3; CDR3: CATGQGAMGNEQFF; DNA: TGTGCCACAGGACAGGGGGCGATGGGGAATGAGCAGTTCTTC
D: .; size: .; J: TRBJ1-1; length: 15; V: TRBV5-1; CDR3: CASSLAPQYDTEAFF; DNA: TGCGCCAGCAGCTTGGCCCCCCAGTATGACACTGAAGCTTTCTTT
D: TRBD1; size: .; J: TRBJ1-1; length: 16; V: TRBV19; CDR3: CASSRRRDRQGTEAFF; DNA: TGTGCCAGTAGTAGGCGTCGGGACAGGCAGGGCACTGAAGCTTTCTTT
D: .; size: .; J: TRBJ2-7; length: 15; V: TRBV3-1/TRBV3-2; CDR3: CASSQHYLGIYEQYF; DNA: TGTGCCAGCAGCCAACACTACCTCGGGATCTACGAGCAGTACTTC
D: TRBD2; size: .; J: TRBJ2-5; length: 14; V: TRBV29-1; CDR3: CSVGRGGNKETQYF; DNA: TGCAGCGTTGGACGCGGGGGGAACAAAGAGACCCAGTACTTC
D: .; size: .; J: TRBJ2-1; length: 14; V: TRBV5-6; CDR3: CASSLFGLRNEQFF; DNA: TGTGCCAGCAGCTTGTTTGGCCTCCGCAATGAGCAGTTCTTC
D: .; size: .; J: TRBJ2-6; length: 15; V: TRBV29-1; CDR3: CSVEATGTGANVLTF; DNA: TGCAGCGTTGAAGCTACAGGGACTGGGGCCAACGTCCTGACTTTC
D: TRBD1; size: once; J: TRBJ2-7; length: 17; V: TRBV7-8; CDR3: CASSLVGGRGLSYEQYF; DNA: TGTGCCAGCAGCTTAGTGGGTGGCAGGGGGCTCTCCTACGAGCAGTACTTC
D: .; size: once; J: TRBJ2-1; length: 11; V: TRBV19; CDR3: CASSIIDEQFF; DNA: TGTGCCAGTAGTATTATCGATGAGCAGTTCTTC
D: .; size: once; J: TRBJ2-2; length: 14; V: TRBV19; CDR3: CAIGGPHNTGELFF; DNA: TGTGCCATCGGGGGACCTCATAACACCGGGGAGCTGTTTTTT
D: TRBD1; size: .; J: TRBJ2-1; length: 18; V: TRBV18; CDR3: CASKQDRGLTTGDNEQFF; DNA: TGTGCCAGCAAACAAGACAGGGGACTCACCACCGGGGACAATGAGCAGTTCTTC
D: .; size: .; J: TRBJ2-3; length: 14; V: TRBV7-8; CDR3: CASSLAASADTQYF; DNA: TGTGCCAGCAGCTTAGCAGCTAGTGCCGATACGCAGTATTTT
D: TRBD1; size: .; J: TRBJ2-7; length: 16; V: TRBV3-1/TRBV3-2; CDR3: CASSQENWYSGGEQYF; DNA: TGTGCCAGCAGCCAAGAGAACTGGTACTCAGGGGGCGAGCAGTACTTC
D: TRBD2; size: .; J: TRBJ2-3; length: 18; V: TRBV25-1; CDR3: CASSDNGGGRTSTDTQYF; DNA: TGTGCCAGCAGTGATAACGGGGGGGGCAGAACTAGCACAGATACGCAGTATTTT
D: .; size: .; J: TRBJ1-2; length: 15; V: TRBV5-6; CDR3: CASSLYRAEWYGYTF; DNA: TGTGCCAGCAGCTTGTACAGGGCGGAGTGGTATGGCTACACCTTC
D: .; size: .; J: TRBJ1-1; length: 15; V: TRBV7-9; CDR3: CASSLAGHLNTEAFF; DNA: TGTGCCAGCAGCTTAGCTGGGCATTTGAACACTGAAGCTTTCTTT
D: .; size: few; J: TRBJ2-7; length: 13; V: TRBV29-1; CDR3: CSVEESGHNEQYF; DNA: TGCAGCGTTGAGGAATCAGGGCACAACGAGCAGTACTTC
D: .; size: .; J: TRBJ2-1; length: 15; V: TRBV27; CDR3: CASSKGGGSYNEQFF; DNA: TGTGCCAGCAGTAAGGGGGGGGGCTCCTACAATGAGCAGTTCTTC
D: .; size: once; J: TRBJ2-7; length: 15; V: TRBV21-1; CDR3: CASSASLDRGHEQYF; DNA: TGTGCCAGCAGCGCAAGTTTGGACAGGGGCCACGAGCAGTACTTC
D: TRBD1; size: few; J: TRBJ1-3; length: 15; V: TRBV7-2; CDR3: CASSLAAGGGNTIYF; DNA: TGTGCCAGCAGCTTAGCTGCAGGGGGAGGAAACACCATATATTTT
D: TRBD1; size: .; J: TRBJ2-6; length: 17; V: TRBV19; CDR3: CASSLPGQGTGANVLTF; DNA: TGTGCCAGTAGTCTTCCGGGACAGGGGACTGGGGCCAACGTCCTGACTTTC
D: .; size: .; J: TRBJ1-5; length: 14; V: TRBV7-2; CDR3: CASSPPGTGHPQHF; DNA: TGTGCCAGCAGCCCCCCCGGCACAGGGCATCCCCAGCATTTT
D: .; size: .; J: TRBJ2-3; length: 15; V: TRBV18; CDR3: CASSPMEALTDTQYF; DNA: TGTGCCAGCTCACCAATGGAGGCCCTTACAGATACGCAGTATTTT
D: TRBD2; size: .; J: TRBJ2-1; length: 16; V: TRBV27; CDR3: CASSRLAGGPVNEQFF; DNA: TGTGCCAGCAGCCGACTAGCGGGAGGGCCGGTGAACGAGCAGTTCTTC
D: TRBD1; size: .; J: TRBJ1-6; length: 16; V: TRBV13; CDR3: CASSSAGGSYNSPLHF; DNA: TGTGCCAGCAGCTCCGCAGGGGGCTCCTATAATTCACCCCTCCACTTT
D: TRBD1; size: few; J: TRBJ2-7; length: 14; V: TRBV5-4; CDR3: CASSSDRVKYEQYF; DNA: TGTGCCAGCAGTTCCGACAGGGTCAAGTACGAGCAGTACTTC
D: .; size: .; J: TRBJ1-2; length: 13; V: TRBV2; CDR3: CASTQGKTIGYTF; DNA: TGTGCCAGCACTCAGGGAAAAACTATTGGCTACACCTTC
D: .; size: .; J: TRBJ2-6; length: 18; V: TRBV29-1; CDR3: CSVALVGGGTAGANVLTF; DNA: TGCAGCGTTGCCTTGGTTGGCGGAGGTACCGCTGGGGCCAACGTCCTGACTTTC
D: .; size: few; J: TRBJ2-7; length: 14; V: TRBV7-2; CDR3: CASSLGGRGYEQYF; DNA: TGTGCCAGCAGCTTAGGTGGGAGGGGGTACGAGCAGTACTTC
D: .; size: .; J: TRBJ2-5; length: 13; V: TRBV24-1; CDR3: CATSEPGRETQYF; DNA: TGTGCCACCAGTGAACCAGGGCGGGAGACCCAGTACTTC
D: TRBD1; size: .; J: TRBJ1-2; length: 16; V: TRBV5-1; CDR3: CASSLARTGGAEGYTF; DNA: TGCGCCAGCAGCTTGGCTCGAACAGGGGGCGCGGAAGGCTACACCTTC